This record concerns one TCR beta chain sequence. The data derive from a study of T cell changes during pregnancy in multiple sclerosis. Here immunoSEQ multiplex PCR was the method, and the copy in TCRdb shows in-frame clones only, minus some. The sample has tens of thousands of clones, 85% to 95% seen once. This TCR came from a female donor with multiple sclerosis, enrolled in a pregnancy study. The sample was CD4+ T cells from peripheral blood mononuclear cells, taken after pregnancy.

The DNA for the CDR3 is TGTGCCAGCAGGAAGACAGGGAGCTCCTACGAGCAGTACTTC. It translates to CASRKTGSSYEQYF. This chain connects TRBV6-1 to TRBJ2-7; 7 nucleotides line up with TRBD1. Germline-derived CDR1 and CDR2 are MNHNS and SASEGT. V shed 6 bases, J shed 0 bases, and the junction held 5 bases outside the gene matches. The length of the CDR3 is 14 residues.